The rows below give T cell receptor beta chains drawn from one sample of a study of T cells after yellow fever vaccination. TCRdb ran MiXCR on the 5' RACE reads and lists one entry per CDR3 protein. The data hold nearly 70,000 distinct CDR3 sequences, with more than 6.5% observed a single time. Sequencing was performed on CD8+ T cells sorted from PBMCs, taken about 49 days after the first yellow fever vaccination. The receptors shown here come from a man between 18 and 35 years old who received the YFV17D yellow fever vaccine. Both conserved end residues are part of each CDR3. The D gene is left open where the match is weak. A clone size is listed for some rows: how often the clone was seen (once, few, many), or a class if it is expanded.

d_gene: TRBD2
j_gene: TRBJ2-5
v_gene: TRBV4-2
abundance: many
CDR3nt: TGTGCCAGCAGCCAGGCTAGCGGGGGGCGGGGAGAGACCCAGTACTTC
CDR3aa: CASSQASGGRGETQYF

d_gene: .
j_gene: TRBJ2-5
v_gene: TRBV6-2/TRBV6-3
abundance: many
CDR3nt: TGTGCCAGCAGTTACAGCGCGGGGATAGGAGAGACCCAGTACTTC
CDR3aa: CASSYSAGIGETQYF

d_gene: .
j_gene: TRBJ2-1
v_gene: TRBV5-5
abundance: .
CDR3nt: TGTGCCAGCAGCCTGAGTTATTCATTCTGGAAAAATGAGCAGTTCTTC
CDR3aa: CASSLSYSFWKNEQFF

d_gene: .
j_gene: TRBJ2-2
v_gene: TRBV15
abundance: .
CDR3nt: TGTGCCACCAGCAGCGGGGTGTTAAACACCGGGGAGCTGTTTTTT
CDR3aa: CATSSGVLNTGELFF

d_gene: TRBD1
j_gene: TRBJ1-5
v_gene: TRBV5-5
abundance: few
CDR3nt: TGTGCCAGCAGCACGACAGGGTATAGCAATCAGCCCCAGCATTTT
CDR3aa: CASSTTGYSNQPQHF

d_gene: TRBD1
j_gene: TRBJ2-3
v_gene: TRBV12-3/TRBV12-4
abundance: many
CDR3nt: TGTGCCAGCAGCTCGGACAGGGGTGGAACAGATACGCAGTATTTT
CDR3aa: CASSSDRGGTDTQYF

d_gene: TRBD2
j_gene: TRBJ2-1
v_gene: TRBV5-1
abundance: few
CDR3nt: TGCGCCAGCAGTTGGGCGGGGGGGCAGAATGAGCAGTTCTTC
CDR3aa: CASSWAGGQNEQFF

d_gene: .
j_gene: TRBJ2-4
v_gene: TRBV12-3/TRBV12-4
abundance: many
CDR3nt: TGTGCCAGCAGCCGAGACGGAAACATTCAGTACTTC
CDR3aa: CASSRDGNIQYF

d_gene: .
j_gene: TRBJ2-3
v_gene: TRBV3-1
abundance: many
CDR3nt: TGTGCCAGCAGCCAAGGGGGGATAGCGGTGGATACGCAGTATTTT
CDR3aa: CASSQGGIAVDTQYF

d_gene: TRBD1
j_gene: TRBJ1-2
v_gene: TRBV4-3
abundance: many
CDR3nt: TGCGCCAGCAGCCAATCAGGGACAGGGGCCTATGGCTACACCTTC
CDR3aa: CASSQSGTGAYGYTF